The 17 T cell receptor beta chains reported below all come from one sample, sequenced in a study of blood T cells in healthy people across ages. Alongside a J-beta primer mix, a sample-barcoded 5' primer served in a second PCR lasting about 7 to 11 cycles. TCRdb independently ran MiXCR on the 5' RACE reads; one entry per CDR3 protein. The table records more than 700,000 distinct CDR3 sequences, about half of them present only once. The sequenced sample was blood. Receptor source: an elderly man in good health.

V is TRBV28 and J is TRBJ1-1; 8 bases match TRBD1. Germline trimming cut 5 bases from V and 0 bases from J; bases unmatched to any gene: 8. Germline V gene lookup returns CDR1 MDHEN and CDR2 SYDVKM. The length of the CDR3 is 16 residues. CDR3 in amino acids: CASSTNGQGMNTEAFF. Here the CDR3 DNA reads TGTGCCAGCAGTACAAATGGACAGGGTATGAACACTGAAGCTTTCTTT.

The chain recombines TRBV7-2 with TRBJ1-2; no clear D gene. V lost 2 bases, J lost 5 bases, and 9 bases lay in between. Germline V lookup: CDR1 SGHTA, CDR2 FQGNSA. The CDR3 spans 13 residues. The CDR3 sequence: CASSLSTNYGYTF. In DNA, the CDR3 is TGTGCCAGCAGCTTATCGACAAATTATGGCTACACCTTC.

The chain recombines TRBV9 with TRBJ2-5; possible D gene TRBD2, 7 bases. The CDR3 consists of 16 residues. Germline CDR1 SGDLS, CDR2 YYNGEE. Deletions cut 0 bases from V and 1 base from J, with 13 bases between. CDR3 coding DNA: TGTGCCAGCAGCGTAGGTATCGGGGGGCCCCAAGAGACCCAGTACTTC. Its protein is CASSVGIGGPQETQYF.

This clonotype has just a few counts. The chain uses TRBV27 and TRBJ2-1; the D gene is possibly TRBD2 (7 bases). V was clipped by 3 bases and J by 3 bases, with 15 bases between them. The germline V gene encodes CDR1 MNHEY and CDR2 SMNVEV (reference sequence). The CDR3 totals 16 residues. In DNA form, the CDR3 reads TGTGCCAGCAGTTTCTTTGCGGGGGCGTACTACAATGAGCAGTTCTTC. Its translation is CASSFFAGAYYNEQFF.

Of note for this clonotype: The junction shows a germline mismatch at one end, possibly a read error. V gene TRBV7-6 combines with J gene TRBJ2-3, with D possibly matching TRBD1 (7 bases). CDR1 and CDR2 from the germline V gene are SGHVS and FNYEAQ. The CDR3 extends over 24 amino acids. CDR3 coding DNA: TGTGCTAGCAGCTTAGGAGGGGGCGCCGTATGGGACCCCCGTTACAAGTTTAGCACAGATACGCAGTATTTT. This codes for CASSLGGGAVWDPRYKFSTDTQYF.

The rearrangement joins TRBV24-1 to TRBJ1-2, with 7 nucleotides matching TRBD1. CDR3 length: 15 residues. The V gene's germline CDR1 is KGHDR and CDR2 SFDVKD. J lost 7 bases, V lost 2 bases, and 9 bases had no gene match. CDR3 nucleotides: TGTGCCACCAGTGATTCACGACAGGGCTCGGGTGGCTACACCTTC. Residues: CATSDSRQGSGGYTF.

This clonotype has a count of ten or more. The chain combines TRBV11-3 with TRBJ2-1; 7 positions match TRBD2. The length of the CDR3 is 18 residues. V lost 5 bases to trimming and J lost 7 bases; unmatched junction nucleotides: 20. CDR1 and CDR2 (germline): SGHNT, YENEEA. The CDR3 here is CASSTLPPGEGRRNEQFF. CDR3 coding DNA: TGTGCCAGCAGCACACTCCCCCCCGGGGAGGGCCGTAGGAATGAGCAGTTCTTC. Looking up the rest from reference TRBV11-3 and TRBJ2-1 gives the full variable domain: EAGVVQSPRYKIIEKKQPVAFWCNPISGHNTLYWYLQNLGQGPELLIRYENEEAVDDSQLPKDRFSAERLKGVDSTLKIQPAELGDSAVYLCASSTLPPGEGRRNEQFFGPGTRLTVL.

CDR3: CSALQGTTTNEKLFF. The CDR3 DNA follows: TGCAGTGCTCTTCAGGGGACCACAACTAATGAAAAACTGTTTTTT. The gene calls are TRBV20-1 and TRBJ1-4; possible D gene TRBD1, 6 bases. V lost 5 bases, J lost 0 bases, and 13 bases lay in between. Germline CDR1 DFQATT, CDR2 SNEGSKA (reference sequence). The CDR3 spans 15 residues.

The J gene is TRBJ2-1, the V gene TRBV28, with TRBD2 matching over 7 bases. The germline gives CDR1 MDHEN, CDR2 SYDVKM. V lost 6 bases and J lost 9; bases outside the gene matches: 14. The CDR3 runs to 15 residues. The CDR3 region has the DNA TGTGCCAGCAGGGCCGGCGGGAGCTCGGGGGTTGAGCAGTTCTTC. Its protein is CASRAGGSSGVEQFF.

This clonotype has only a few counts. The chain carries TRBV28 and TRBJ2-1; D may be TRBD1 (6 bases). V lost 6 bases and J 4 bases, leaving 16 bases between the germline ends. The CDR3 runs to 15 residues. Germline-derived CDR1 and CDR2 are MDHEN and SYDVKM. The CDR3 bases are TGTGCCAGCAGACTCAGGGGATCACTTTACAATGAGCAGTTCTTC. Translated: CASRLRGSLYNEQFF.

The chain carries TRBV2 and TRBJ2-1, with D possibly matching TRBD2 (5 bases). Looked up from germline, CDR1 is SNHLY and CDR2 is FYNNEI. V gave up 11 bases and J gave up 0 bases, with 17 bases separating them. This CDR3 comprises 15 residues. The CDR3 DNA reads TGTGCCTCAGCAGAGGACGGGGTCTCCTACAATGAGCAGTTCTTC. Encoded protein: CASAEDGVSYNEQFF.

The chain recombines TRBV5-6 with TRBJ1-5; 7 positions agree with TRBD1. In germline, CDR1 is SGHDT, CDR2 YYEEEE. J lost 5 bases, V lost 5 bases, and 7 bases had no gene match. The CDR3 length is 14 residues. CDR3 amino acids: CASSLQGMDQPQHF. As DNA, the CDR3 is TGTGCCAGCAGTTTACAGGGGATGGATCAGCCCCAGCATTTT.

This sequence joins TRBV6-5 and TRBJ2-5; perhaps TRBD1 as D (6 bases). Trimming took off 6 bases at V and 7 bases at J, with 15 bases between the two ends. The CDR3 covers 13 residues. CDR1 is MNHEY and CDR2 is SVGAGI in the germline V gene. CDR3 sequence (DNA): TGTGCCAGCAGCCCTAACAGGGAAGGGACCCAGTACTTC. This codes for CASSPNREGTQYF.

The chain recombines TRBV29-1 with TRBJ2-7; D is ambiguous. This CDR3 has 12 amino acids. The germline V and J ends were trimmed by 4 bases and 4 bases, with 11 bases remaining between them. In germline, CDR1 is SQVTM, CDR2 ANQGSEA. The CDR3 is CSVGVKPYEQYF. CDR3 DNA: TGCAGCGTTGGGGTCAAGCCGTACGAGCAGTACTTC.

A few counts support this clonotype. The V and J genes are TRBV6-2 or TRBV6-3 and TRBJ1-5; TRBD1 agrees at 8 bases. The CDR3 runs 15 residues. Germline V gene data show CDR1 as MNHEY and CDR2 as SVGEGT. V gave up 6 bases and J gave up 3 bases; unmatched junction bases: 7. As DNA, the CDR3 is TGTGCCAGCAGCAGGACAGGGACCTACAATCAGCCCCAGCATTTT. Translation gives CASSRTGTYNQPQHF.

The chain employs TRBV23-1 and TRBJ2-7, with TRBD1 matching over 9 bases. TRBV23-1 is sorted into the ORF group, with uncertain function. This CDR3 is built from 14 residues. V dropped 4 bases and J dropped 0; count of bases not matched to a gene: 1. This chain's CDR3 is CASSRQGVSYEQYF. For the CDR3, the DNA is TGCGCCAGCAGTCGACAGGGGGTCTCCTACGAGCAGTACTTC.

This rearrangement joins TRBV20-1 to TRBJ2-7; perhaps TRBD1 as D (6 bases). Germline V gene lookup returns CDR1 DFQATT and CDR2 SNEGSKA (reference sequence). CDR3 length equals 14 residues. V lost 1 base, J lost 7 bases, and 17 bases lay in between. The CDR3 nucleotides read TGCAGTGCTAGAGGGGCAGGGGCGCCTACGGAGCAGTACTTC. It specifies CSARGAGAPTEQYF.